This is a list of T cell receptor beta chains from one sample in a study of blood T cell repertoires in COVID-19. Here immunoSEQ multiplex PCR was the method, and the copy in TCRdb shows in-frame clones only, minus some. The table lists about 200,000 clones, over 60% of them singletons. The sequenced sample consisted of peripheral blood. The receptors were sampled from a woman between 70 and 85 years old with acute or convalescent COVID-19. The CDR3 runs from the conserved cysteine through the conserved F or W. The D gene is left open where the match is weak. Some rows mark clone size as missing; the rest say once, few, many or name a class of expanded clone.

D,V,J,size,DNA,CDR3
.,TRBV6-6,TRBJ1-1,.,TGTGCCAGCAGTCGAAGAAGACAGCCCGGGAACACTGAAGCTTTCTTT,CASSRRRQPGNTEAFF
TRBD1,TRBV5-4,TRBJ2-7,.,TGTGCCAGCAGCATTTCAGGGACAGGGACCTACGAGCAGTACTTC,CASSISGTGTYEQYF
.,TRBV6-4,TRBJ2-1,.,TGTGCCAGCAGTGACCGGCGGGAAGGGTCCTACAATGAGCAGTTCTTC,CASSDRREGSYNEQFF
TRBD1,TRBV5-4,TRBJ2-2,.,TGTGCCAGCAGCTCAGGGGGCTTGGCGAACACCGGGGAGCTGTTTTTT,CASSSGGLANTGELFF
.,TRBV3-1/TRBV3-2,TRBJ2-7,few,TGTGCCAGCAGCCCCCGGGGTGGGACCTACGAGCAGTACTTC,CASSPRGGTYEQYF
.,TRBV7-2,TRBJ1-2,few,TGTGCCAGCAGCCCCAGTGGGAGTAACTATGGCTACACCTTC,CASSPSGSNYGYTF
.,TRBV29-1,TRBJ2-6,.,TGCAGCGTTGATCATAGCTCTGGGGCCAACGTCCTGACTTTC,CSVDHSSGANVLTF
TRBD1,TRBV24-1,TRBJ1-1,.,TGTGCCACCAGTGGGGGGACAGACAACACTGAAGCTTTCTTT,CATSGGTDNTEAFF
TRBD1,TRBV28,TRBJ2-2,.,TGTGCCAGCAGCCATGGGACAGGCCGTATCACCGGGGAGCTGTTTTTT,CASSHGTGRITGELFF
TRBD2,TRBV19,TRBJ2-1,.,TGTGCCAGTAGTACCACTAGCGGGAGGTTTTTGGATGAGCAGTTCTTC,CASSTTSGRFLDEQFF
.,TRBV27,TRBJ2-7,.,TGTGCCACCTCAGACAGGTTCGAGCAGTACTTC,CATSDRFEQYF
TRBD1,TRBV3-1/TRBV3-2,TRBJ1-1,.,TGTGCCAGCAGCCTGCACGGGACAGGGTTGAACACTGAAGCTTTCTTT,CASSLHGTGLNTEAFF
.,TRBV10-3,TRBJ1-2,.,TGTGCCATCAGTGAGAGGGGAGGGAACTATGGCTACACCTTC,CAISERGGNYGYTF
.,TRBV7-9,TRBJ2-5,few,TGTGCCAGCAGCTTAGGACTCCAAGAGACCCAGTACTTC,CASSLGLQETQYF
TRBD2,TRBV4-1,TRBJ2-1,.,TGCGCCAGCAGCCATTTCCTAGCGGGCACCTACAATGAGCAGTTCTTC,CASSHFLAGTYNEQFF
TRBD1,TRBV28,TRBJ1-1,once,TGTGCCAGCCCTAAATCAAGGGACAGGGCTCTCCAAGGAGCTTTCTTT,CASPKSRDRALQGAFF
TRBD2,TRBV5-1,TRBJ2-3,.,TGCGCCAGCAGTAGGAGCGGGAGCGACACAGATACGCAGTATTTT,CASSRSGSDTDTQYF
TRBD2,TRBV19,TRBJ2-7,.,TGTGCCAGTAGCTCGACTAGCGTCCCTCGCGAGCAGTACTTC,CASSSTSVPREQYF
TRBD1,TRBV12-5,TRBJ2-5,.,TGTGCTAGTGGCCACCCGGACAGGGCGTGGGCCCAGTACTTC,CASGHPDRAWAQYF
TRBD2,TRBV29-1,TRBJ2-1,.,TGCAGCGTTTCGCTGAAACTTGGACTAGCGGGAATTGAGCAGTTCTTC,CSVSLKLGLAGIEQFF
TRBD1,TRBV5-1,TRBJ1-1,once,TGCGCCAGCAGCCCCTGGAGTCAGGGGGTGTCTGAAGCTTTCTTT,CASSPWSQGVSEAFF
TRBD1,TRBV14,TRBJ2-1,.,TGTGCCAGCAGCCGCCGACAGGGACCGCTTGAGTACAATGAGCAGTTCTTC,CASSRRQGPLEYNEQFF
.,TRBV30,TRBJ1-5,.,TGTGCCTGGAGTGTCGGAGGGATCGATCAGCCCCAGCATTTT,CAWSVGGIDQPQHF
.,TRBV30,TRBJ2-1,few,TGTGCCTGGAACACCTACAATGAGCAGTTCTTC,CAWNTYNEQFF
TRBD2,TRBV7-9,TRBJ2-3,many,TGTGCCAGCAGCTCCCACGGGACTAGCGCAGTAGATACGCAGTATTTT,CASSSHGTSAVDTQYF
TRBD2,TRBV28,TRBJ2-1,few,TGTGCCAGCACTGGCGCGGGAGGCTACAATGAGCAGTTCTTC,CASTGAGGYNEQFF
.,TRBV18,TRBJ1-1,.,TGTGCCAGCTCACCCTGGCGGTCGGGCACTGAAGCTTTCTTT,CASSPWRSGTEAFF
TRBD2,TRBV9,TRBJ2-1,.,TGTGCCAGCACTACCGGGACTAGCGGGAGGGCCAAGCAGTTCTTC,CASTTGTSGRAKQFF
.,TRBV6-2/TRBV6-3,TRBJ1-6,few,TGTGCCAGCAGTTACGGGGCAGGGTCGTATAATTCACCCCTCCACTTT,CASSYGAGSYNSPLHF
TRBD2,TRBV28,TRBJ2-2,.,TGTGCCAGCTATCTAGCGGGAGACAGCACCGGGGAGCTGTTTTTT,CASYLAGDSTGELFF
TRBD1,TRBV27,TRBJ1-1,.,TGTGCCAGCAGTTTCCGACAGGGGAACACTGAAGCTTTCTTT,CASSFRQGNTEAFF
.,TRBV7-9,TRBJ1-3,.,TGTGCCAGCAGCCCAGAACCGGGACTGCCTGGAAACACCATATATTTT,CASSPEPGLPGNTIYF
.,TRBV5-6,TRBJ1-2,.,TGTGCCAGCAGCTGGTTGGGACAAACCTATGGCTACACCTTC,CASSWLGQTYGYTF
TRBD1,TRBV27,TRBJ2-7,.,TGTGCCAGCAGTTCTACAGGGGTGGGCGAGCAGTACTTC,CASSSTGVGEQYF
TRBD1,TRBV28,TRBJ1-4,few,TGTGCCAGCCTTCCCCACTCCGGGACAGGGGATGAAAAACTGTTTTTT,CASLPHSGTGDEKLFF
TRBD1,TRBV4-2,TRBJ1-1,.,TGTGCCAGCAGCCAAGTGGGGGACAGGGGGCGCGGCGCTTTCTTT,CASSQVGDRGRGAFF
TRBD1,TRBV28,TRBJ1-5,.,TGTGCCAGCAGTCGGACAGGGAGAGGGGCCGGTCAGCCCCAGCATTTT,CASSRTGRGAGQPQHF
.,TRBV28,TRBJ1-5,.,TGTGCCAGCAGTTTGGGCAGAACCAATCAGCCCCAGCATTTT,CASSLGRTNQPQHF
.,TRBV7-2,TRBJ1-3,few,TGTGCCAGCAGCTTAGGCGGGACCGCGATCTCTGGAAACACCATATATTTT,CASSLGGTAISGNTIYF
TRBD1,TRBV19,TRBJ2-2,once,TGTGCCAGTAAGGGGCTGACAGGGGGCAACACCGGGGAGCTGTTTTTT,CASKGLTGGNTGELFF
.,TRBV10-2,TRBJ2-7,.,TGCGCCAGCAGTCCCCCATTCGGGGGACGGCCTTCCTACGAGCAGTACTTC,CASSPPFGGRPSYEQYF
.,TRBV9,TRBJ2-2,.,TGTGCCAGCAGCGTAGCGGGAGAGGACACCGGGGAGCTGTTTTTT,CASSVAGEDTGELFF
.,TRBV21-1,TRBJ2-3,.,TGTGCCAGCAGCCCCCTAGCGGGAGTTCGCACAGATACGCAGTATTTT,CASSPLAGVRTDTQYF
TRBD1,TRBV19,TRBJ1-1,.,TGTGCCAGTAGTCCCGGGACAGGAGAGATGAACACTGAAGCTTTCTTT,CASSPGTGEMNTEAFF
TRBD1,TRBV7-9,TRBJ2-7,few,TGTGCCAGCAGCTTCCCCGGGACAGGGGGAAGCTCCTACGAGCAGTACTTC,CASSFPGTGGSSYEQYF